Listed below are T cell receptor beta chains from one sample, sequenced in a study of T-cell reconstitution after alpha-beta-depleted transplantation in children. TCRdb independently ran MiXCR on the PCR reads; one entry per CDR3 protein. Of approximately 500,000 distinct CDR3 sequences in the sample, over 20% were seen once. The input for sequencing was PBMCs, taken before TCRalphabeta/CD19-depleted stem cell transplant. The receptors come from a boy under three years old with Wiskott-Aldrich syndrome, due to receive a stem cell transplant. Both conserved end residues are part of each CDR3.

j_call v_call cdr3_aa
TRBJ2-3 TRBV12-3/TRBV12-4 CASSLLLAGDTQYF
TRBJ1-1 TRBV28 CASSPNILSGNTEAFF
TRBJ1-2 TRBV5-1 CASSDITGGHGYTF
TRBJ2-1 TRBV15 CATGGTSGRSRNEQFF
TRBJ2-1 TRBV12-3/TRBV12-4 CASDPGEATNEQFF
TRBJ2-5 TRBV5-5 CASSPSPRTGGGETQYF
TRBJ1-3 TRBV20-1 CSASQGGAGNTIYF
TRBJ2-3 TRBV29-1 CSGGITGDTQYF
TRBJ2-7 TRBV20-1 CSARTESSYEQYF
TRBJ2-7 TRBV27 CASSTRSESYEQYF
TRBJ2-1 TRBV7-9 CASSFRAQEQFF
TRBJ2-1 TRBV6-1 CASTIRTSADEQFF
TRBJ1-4 TRBV12-3/TRBV12-4 CASSENRGPNEKLFF
TRBJ2-1 TRBV20-1 CSAQTGTLTYNEQFF
TRBJ2-7 TRBV10-3 CAIRTDGTSGSFTYEQYF
TRBJ2-2 TRBV5-4 CASSFWLAGGTFANTGELFF
TRBJ2-2 TRBV4-2 CASSQSPTSGRGTGELFF
TRBJ1-6 TRBV6-2/TRBV6-3 CASSYDSPLHF
TRBJ2-1 TRBV20-1 CSARRERNEQFF
TRBJ2-3 TRBV5-1 CASRSLTGTDTQYF
TRBJ1-3 TRBV6-5 CASSPGSNTIYF
TRBJ2-3 TRBV9 CASSVVGTSTDTQYF
TRBJ2-3 TRBV12-3/TRBV12-4 CASSFRGLSTDTQYF
TRBJ2-7 TRBV12-3/TRBV12-4 CASIGDASYEQYF
TRBJ1-2 TRBV5-1 CASRFDRLNYGYTF
TRBJ2-1 TRBV20-1 CSARDRVRGYNEQFF
TRBJ1-2 TRBV6-1 CASSIGTGEFLDGYTF
TRBJ1-2 TRBV9 CASSVVTGGGVYGYTF
TRBJ2-7 TRBV24-1 CATSDGPYEQYF
TRBJ1-2 TRBV20-1 CSARPDSYGYTF
TRBJ2-1 TRBV20-1 CSARSPREQFF
TRBJ1-6 TRBV29-1 CSVSREVNSPLHF
TRBJ1-4 TRBV20-1 CSARDGTTNEKLFF
TRBJ1-5 TRBV20-1 CSAIDRVISSQPQHF
TRBJ1-5 TRBV7-9 CASSLGDYSNQPQHF
TRBJ2-1 TRBV5-1 CASSPNRGEQFF
TRBJ2-3 TRBV6-5 CASSSPPGQGWATDTQYF
TRBJ2-3 TRBV20-1 CSAPLLSDTQYF
TRBJ1-6 TRBV28 CASSLWTYASSYNSPLHF
TRBJ2-3 TRBV5-1 CASSLPVGAGPDTQYF
TRBJ2-1 TRBV9 CASSVTTSNEQFF
TRBJ1-1 TRBV30 CAWSVLGGKAFF
TRBJ2-1 TRBV28 CASTYSGLAEKYNEQFF
TRBJ2-2 TRBV19 CASLDRGPSGAGELFF
TRBJ2-4 TRBV6-1 CASRNNRTLAKNIQYF
TRBJ2-7 TRBV7-2 CASSLRPRLSSYEQYF
TRBJ2-1 TRBV12-3/TRBV12-4 CASSPLAGGNNEQFF
TRBJ1-3 TRBV12-3/TRBV12-4 CASGTGTGNTIYF
TRBJ2-3 TRBV5-1 CASSLGLAGGPWDTQYF
TRBJ1-5 TRBV20-1 CSASWAGRSNQPQHF